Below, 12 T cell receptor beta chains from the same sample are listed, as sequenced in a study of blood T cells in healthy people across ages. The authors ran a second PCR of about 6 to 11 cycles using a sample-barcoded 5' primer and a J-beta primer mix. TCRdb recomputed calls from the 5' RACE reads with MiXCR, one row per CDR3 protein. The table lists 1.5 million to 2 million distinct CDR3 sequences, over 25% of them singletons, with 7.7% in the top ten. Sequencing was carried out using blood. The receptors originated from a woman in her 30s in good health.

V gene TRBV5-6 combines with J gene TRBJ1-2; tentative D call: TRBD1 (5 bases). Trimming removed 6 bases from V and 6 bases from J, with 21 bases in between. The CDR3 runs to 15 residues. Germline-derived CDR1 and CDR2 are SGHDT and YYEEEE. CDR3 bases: TGTGCCAGCACCGATGACCCAGGAGGAGGGGATGGCTACACCTTC. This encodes CASTDDPGGGDGYTF. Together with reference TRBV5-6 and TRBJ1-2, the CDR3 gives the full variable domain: DAGVTQSPTHLIKTRGQQVTLRCSPKSGHDTVSWYQQALGQGPQFIFQYYEEEERQRGNFPDRFSGHQFPNYSSELNVNALLLGDSALYLCASTDDPGGGDGYTFGSGTRLTVV.

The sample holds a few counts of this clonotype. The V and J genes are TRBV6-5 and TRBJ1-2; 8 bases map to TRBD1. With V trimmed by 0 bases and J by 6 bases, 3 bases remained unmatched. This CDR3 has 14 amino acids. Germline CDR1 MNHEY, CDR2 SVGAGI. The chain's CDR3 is CASSYSTGGNGYTF. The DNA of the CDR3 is TGTGCCAGCAGTTACTCTACAGGGGGTAATGGCTACACCTTC.

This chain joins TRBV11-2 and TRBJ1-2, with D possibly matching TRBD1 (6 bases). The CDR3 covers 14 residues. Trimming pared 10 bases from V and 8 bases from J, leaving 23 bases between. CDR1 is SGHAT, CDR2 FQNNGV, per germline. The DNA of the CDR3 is TGTGCCATCGGCTTTTGGGCAGGGGAAGGGGGCTACACCTTC. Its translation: CAIGFWAGEGGYTF.

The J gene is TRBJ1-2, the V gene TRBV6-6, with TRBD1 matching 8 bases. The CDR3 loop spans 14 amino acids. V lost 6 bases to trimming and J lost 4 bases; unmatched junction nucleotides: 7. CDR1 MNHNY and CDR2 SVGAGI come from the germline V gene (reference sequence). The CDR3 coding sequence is TGTGCCAGCAGAACGCTTGACAGGGGCTATGGCTACACCTTC. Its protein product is CASRTLDRGYGYTF.

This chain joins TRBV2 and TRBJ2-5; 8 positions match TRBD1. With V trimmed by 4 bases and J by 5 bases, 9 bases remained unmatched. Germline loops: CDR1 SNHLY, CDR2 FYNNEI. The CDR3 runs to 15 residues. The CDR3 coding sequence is TGTGCCAGCAGTGCCCAAACAGGGGGTGAGGAGACCCAGTACTTC. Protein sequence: CASSAQTGGEETQYF.

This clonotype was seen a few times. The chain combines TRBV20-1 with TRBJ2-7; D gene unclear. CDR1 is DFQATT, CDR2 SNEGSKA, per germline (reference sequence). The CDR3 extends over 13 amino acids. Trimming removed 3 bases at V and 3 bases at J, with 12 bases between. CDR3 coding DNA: TGCAGTGCTAGGAGGCCCCTGGGCTACGAGCAGTACTTC. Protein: CSARRPLGYEQYF.

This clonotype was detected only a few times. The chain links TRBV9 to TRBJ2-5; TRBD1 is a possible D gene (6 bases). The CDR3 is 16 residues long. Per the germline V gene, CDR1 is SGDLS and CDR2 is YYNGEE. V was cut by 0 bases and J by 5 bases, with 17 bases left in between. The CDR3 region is CASSVGNVRTAETQYF. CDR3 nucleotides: TGTGCCAGCAGCGTAGGGAACGTACGGACAGCGGAGACCCAGTACTTC. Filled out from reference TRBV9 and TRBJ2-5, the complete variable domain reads DSGVTQTPKHLITATGQRVTLRCSPRSGDLSVYWYQQSLDQGLQFLIQYYNGEERAKGNILERFSAQQFPDLHSELNLSSLELGDSALYFCASSVGNVRTAETQYFGPGTRLLVL.

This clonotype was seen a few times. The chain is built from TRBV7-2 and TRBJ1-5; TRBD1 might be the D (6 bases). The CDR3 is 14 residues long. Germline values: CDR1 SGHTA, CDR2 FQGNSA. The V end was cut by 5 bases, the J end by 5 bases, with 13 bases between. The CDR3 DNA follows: TGTGCCAGCAGCACCCCAGGACAGCATCAGCCCCAGCATTTT. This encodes CASSTPGQHQPQHF.

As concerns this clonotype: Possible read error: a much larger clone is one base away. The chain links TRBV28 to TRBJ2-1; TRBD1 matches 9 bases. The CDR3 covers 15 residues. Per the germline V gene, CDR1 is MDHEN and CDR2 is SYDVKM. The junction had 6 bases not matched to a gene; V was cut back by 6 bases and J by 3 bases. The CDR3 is CASRTGTGIYNEQFF. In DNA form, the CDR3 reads TGTGCCAGCAGGACCGGGACAGGGATCTACAATGAGCAGTTCTTC.

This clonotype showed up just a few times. This CDR3 reads CASSEISGHVFYTF. CDR3 nucleotides: TGTGCCAGCAGTGAAATAAGTGGACATGTGTTCTACACCTTC. This chain joins TRBV6-1 and TRBJ1-2; D is perhaps TRBD1 (5 bases). CDR3 length equals 14 residues. The V end lost 2 bases, the J end lost 10 bases, and 17 bases lay between the germline ends. CDR1 and CDR2 (germline): MNHNS, SASEGT.

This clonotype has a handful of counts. The CDR3 loop is CASSLMVGFEQFF. The CDR3 DNA reads as TGCGCCAGCAGCCTAATGGTGGGGTTTGAGCAGTTCTTC. This chain links TRBV5-1 with TRBJ2-1; D gene uncertain. Trimming stripped 4 bases from V and 9 bases from J, with 14 bases between. The CDR3 is made up of 13 amino acids. CDR1 SGHRS and CDR2 YFSETQ come from the germline V gene.

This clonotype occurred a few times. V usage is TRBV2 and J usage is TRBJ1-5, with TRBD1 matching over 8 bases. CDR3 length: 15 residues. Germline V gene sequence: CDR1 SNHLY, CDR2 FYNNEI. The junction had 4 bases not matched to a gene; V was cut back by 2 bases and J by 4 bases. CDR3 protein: CASSEPRGRNQPQHF. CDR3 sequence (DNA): TGTGCCAGCAGTGAACCCAGGGGGCGAAATCAGCCCCAGCATTTT.